These 21 T cell receptor beta chains share one sample of origin, sequenced in a study of vaccination and CD4 T cells after COVID-19. The antigens of these receptors remain unknown. Sequenced with the Oncomine TCR Beta short-read assay was DNA taken from cultured CD4+ T cells. Each CDR3 protein is one row after TCRdb ran MiXCR on the PCR reads. The table lists more than 15,000 distinct CDR3 sequences, roughly two fifths of them singletons. Treatment noted: roughly 11-day PBMC culture with coronavirus spike peptide pools or control peptides (ViraFEST assay). The specimen was CD4+ T cells from blood, cultured in vitro, collected after SARS-CoV-2 vaccination. These receptors were collected from a human donor who had recovered from COVID-19.

The CDR3 protein is CSVEQGGYTEAFF. The CDR3 bases are TGCAGCGTTGAGCAAGGAGGGTACACTGAAGCTTTCTTT. This chain uses TRBV29-1 with TRBJ1-1; D call uncertain. The CDR3 runs 13 residues. The V end lost 3 bases, the J end lost 3 bases, and 11 bases lay between the germline ends. CDR1 SQVTM and CDR2 ANQGSEA come from the germline V gene.

This clonotype was found a few times. This chain connects TRBV19 to TRBJ1-1; 9 nucleotides agree with TRBD1. The J segment lost 5 bases and the V segment lost 5 bases, leaving 9 bases of the junction unmatched. The germline CDR1 and CDR2 sequences are LNHDA and SQIVND (reference sequence). CDR3 length equals 15 residues. The CDR3 bases are TGTGCCAGTAGTCGCCGGGACAGGGTTCAGACTGAAGCTTTCTTT. Encoded protein: CASSRRDRVQTEAFF. The full variable domain, with the rest looked up from reference TRBV19 and TRBJ1-1, is DGGITQSPKYLFRKEGQNVTLSCEQNLNHDAMYWYRQDPGQGLRLIYYSQIVNDFQKGDIAEGYSVSREKKESFPLTVTSAQKNPTAFYLCASSRRDRVQTEAFFGQGTRLTVV.

There are a few counts of this clonotype. The chain joins TRBV30 to TRBJ1-1; D call uncertain. Trimming took off 4 bases at V and 2 bases at J, with 5 bases between the two ends. CDR3 length: 11 amino acids. Per the germline V gene, CDR1 is GTSNPN and CDR2 is SVGIG (reference sequence). The CDR3 DNA follows: TGTGCCTGGACAGATAACACTGAAGCTTTCTTT. Its translation: CAWTDNTEAFF.

This chain uses TRBV19 with TRBJ1-2, with D tentatively TRBD1 (5 bases). CDR3 length: 12 residues. From germline, CDR1 is LNHDA and CDR2 SQIVND (reference sequence). V lost 6 bases to trimming and J lost 8 bases, with 13 bases between them. The CDR3 sequence: CASSRTGLGYTF. The CDR3 nucleotides are TGTGCCAGTAGCAGGACGGGGCTGGGCTACACCTTC.

This clonotype was detected only a few times. V usage is TRBV19 and J usage is TRBJ1-1; D gene unclear. Between the trimmed V and J ends, which lost 6 bases and 5 bases, there was a span of 16 bases. CDR3 length: 14 residues. CDR1 is LNHDA and CDR2 is SQIVND in the germline V gene (reference sequence). Written as DNA, the CDR3 is TGTGCCAGTAGACCGCGAGGAGAGCGGACTGAAGCTTTCTTT. Translated, it gives CASRPRGERTEAFF.

The chain recombines TRBV11-2 with TRBJ2-1; weak D call: TRBD2 (5 bases). Per germline, CDR1 SGHAT and CDR2 FQNNGV. V was cut by 0 bases and J by 3 bases, with 9 bases left in between. This CDR3 has 15 residues. CDR3 coding DNA: TGTGCCAGCAGCTTAGACCCCAGCGGCTACAATGAGCAGTTCTTC. Amino acid sequence: CASSLDPSGYNEQFF.

About this clonotype: A junction boundary mismatches the germline segment, possibly from a read error. The rearrangement uses TRBV7-8 and TRBJ2-7; TRBD2 matches at 8 bases. Germline V CDR1 and CDR2: SGHVS, FQNEAQ. This CDR3 is 17 amino acids long. The CDR3 region has the DNA TGTGCCAGCAGCCTAGCAGGGTCTAGCGGGTCGGGAGACGAGCAGTACTTC. It encodes CASSLAGSSGSGDEQYF.

This clonotype was picked up one time. The chain uses TRBV11-2 and TRBJ2-3; 14 positions match TRBD2. CDR3 length equals 18 residues. V lost 1 base and J lost 5; bases outside the gene matches: 8. Germline values: CDR1 SGHAT, CDR2 FQNNGV. The CDR3, as DNA: TGTGCCAGCAGCTTAGGGGTGACTAGCGGGGGGGCCATAGATACGCAGTATTTT. It codes for CASSLGVTSGGAIDTQYF.

V usage is TRBV19 and J usage is TRBJ1-2; 7 bases fit TRBD1. The CDR3 consists of 14 residues. V was pared by 4 bases and J by 5 bases, with 7 bases of the junction left unmatched. From germline, CDR1 is LNHDA and CDR2 SQIVND (reference sequence). CDR3 amino acids: CASSRDRERYGYTF. The CDR3 DNA sequence: TGTGCCAGTAGTAGGGACAGAGAAAGGTATGGCTACACCTTC.

The chain employs TRBV5-1 and TRBJ2-6, with 8 bases lining up with TRBD1. Germline assignment: CDR1 SGHRS and CDR2 YFSETQ. The CDR3 spans 18 residues. With V trimmed by 3 bases and J by 0 bases, 8 bases remained unmatched. CDR3 in amino acids: CASSYGTGKSSGANVLTF. The CDR3 DNA reads as TGCGCCAGCAGCTACGGGACAGGCAAGAGCTCTGGGGCCAACGTCCTGACTTTC.

CDR3 protein: CASSYSGTARGYTF. As DNA, the CDR3 is TGTGCCAGCAGTTATTCCGGGACGGCGAGGGGCTACACCTTC. V usage is TRBV6-5 and J usage is TRBJ1-2; maybe TRBD1 (5 bases). Trimming took off 3 bases at V and 8 bases at J, with 16 bases between the two ends. The CDR3 is made up of 14 amino acids. The germline V gene encodes CDR1 MNHEY and CDR2 SVGAGI.

The CDR3 loop reads CSARPGTVYNSPLHF. Written as DNA, the CDR3 is TGCAGTGCTCGACCCGGGACGGTTTATAATTCACCCCTCCACTTT. This chain connects TRBV20-1 to TRBJ1-6, with TRBD1 as a possible D gene (5 bases). This CDR3 has 15 residues. Trimming removed 5 bases at V and 4 bases at J, with 15 bases between. The V gene's germline CDR1 is DFQATT and CDR2 SNEGSKA (reference sequence).

V gene TRBV19 combines with J gene TRBJ2-1; D is undetermined. The CDR3 totals 13 residues. The germline V gene encodes CDR1 LNHDA and CDR2 SQIVND (reference sequence). Between the trimmed V and J ends, which lost 5 bases and 3 bases, there was a span of 8 bases. In DNA form, the CDR3 reads TGTGCCAGTAGTTTAGGGAACTACAATGAGCAGTTCTTC. Translation: CASSLGNYNEQFF.

This chain joins TRBV6-1 and TRBJ2-3; TRBD2 matches at 7 bases. There are 16 residues in the CDR3. V lost 5 bases and J lost 4; bases outside the gene matches: 12. Germline CDR1 and CDR2: MNHNS and SASEGT. CDR3 loop: CASSIPGGRDPDTQYF. The CDR3 region has the DNA TGTGCCAGCAGTATACCGGGGGGTCGGGACCCAGATACGCAGTATTTT.

This clonotype was counted only a few times. The chain couples TRBV7-2 to TRBJ1-1; D unresolved. The germline gives CDR1 SGHTA, CDR2 FQGNSA. Trimming stripped 1 base from V and 1 base from J, with 4 bases between. The CDR3 runs 13 residues. The CDR3 region is CASSLEQNTEAFF. DNA of the CDR3: TGTGCCAGCAGCTTAGAACAGAACACTGAAGCTTTCTTT.

The V gene is TRBV6-1, the J gene TRBJ1-2; 9 nucleotides line up with TRBD1. The CDR3 extends over 16 amino acids. Germline loops: CDR1 MNHNS, CDR2 SASEGT. J was trimmed by 6 bases and V by 6 bases; bases with no gene match: 14. The chain's CDR3 is CASSRRQGGDMDGYTF. The CDR3, as DNA: TGTGCCAGCAGCAGGAGACAGGGGGGGGATATGGATGGCTACACCTTC.

This sequence joins TRBV7-2 and TRBJ2-1; 9 bases align to TRBD2. Germline trimming cut 2 bases from V and 7 bases from J; bases unmatched to any gene: 24. The CDR3 runs 21 residues. Germline CDR1 and CDR2: SGHTA and FQGNSA. CDR3 region: CASSLLGPFGVGGRAGNEQFF. In DNA form, the CDR3 reads TGTGCCAGCAGCTTACTGGGTCCGTTTGGGGTTGGCGGGAGGGCCGGGAATGAGCAGTTCTTC. Filled out from reference TRBV7-2 and TRBJ2-1, the complete variable domain reads GAGVSQSPSNKVTEKGKDVELRCDPISGHTALYWYRQSLGQGLEFLIYFQGNSAPDKSGLPSDRFSAERTGGSVSTLTIQRTQQEDSAVYLCASSLLGPFGVGGRAGNEQFFGPGTRLTVL.

The J gene is TRBJ1-5, the V gene TRBV15; D is perhaps TRBD1 (6 bases). The V end was cut by 0 bases, the J end by 6 bases, with 15 bases between. The CDR3 contains 16 residues. CDR1 and CDR2 (germline): LNHNV, YYDKDF (reference sequence). In DNA, the CDR3 is TGTGCCACCAGCAGAGATAAACGGTCAGGGGTTCAGCCCCAGCATTTT. It codes for CATSRDKRSGVQPQHF.

V usage is TRBV7-8 and J usage is TRBJ2-1; TRBD1 is a possible D gene (6 bases). Germline V CDR1 and CDR2: SGHVS, FQNEAQ. V dropped 5 bases and J dropped 0 bases, with 17 bases sitting between them. This CDR3 contains 17 residues. Here the CDR3 reads CASSLWDTGSSYNEQFF. Here the CDR3 DNA reads TGTGCCAGCAGCCTCTGGGATACAGGGAGCTCCTACAATGAGCAGTTCTTC.

The CDR3 spells CASSLVGRSYEQYF. DNA of the CDR3: TGTGCCAGCAGCTTGGTGGGACGGTCCTACGAGCAGTACTTC. The V call is TRBV5-5, the J call TRBJ2-7, with D possibly called TRBD1 or TRBD2 (5 bases each). The V gene's germline CDR1 is SGHKS and CDR2 YYEKEE (reference sequence). The CDR3 covers 14 residues. Deletions cut 0 bases from V and 1 base from J, with 8 bases between.

In this sample, this clonotype turned up once. The V and J genes are TRBV27 and TRBJ2-7; no reliable D call. Germline values: CDR1 MNHEY, CDR2 SMNVEV (reference sequence). V was clipped by 5 bases and J by 5 bases, with 13 bases between them. The CDR3 is 13 residues long. The CDR3 DNA reads TGTGCCAGCAGTACCAGGCAGTCCCACGAGCAGTACTTC. It translates to CASSTRQSHEQYF.